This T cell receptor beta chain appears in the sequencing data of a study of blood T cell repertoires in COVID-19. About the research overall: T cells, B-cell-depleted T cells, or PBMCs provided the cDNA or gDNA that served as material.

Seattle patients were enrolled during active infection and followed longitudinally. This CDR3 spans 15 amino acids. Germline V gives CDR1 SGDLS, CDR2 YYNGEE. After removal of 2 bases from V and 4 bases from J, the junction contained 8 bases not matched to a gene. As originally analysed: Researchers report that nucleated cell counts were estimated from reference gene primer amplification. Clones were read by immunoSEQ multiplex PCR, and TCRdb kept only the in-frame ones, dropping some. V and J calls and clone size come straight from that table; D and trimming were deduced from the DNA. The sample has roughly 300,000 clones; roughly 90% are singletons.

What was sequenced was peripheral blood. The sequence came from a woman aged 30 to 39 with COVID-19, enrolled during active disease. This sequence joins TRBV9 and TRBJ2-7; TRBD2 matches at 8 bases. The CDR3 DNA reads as TGTGCCAGCAGCGTCAGCGGGAGCTGGAGTTACGAGCAGTACTTC. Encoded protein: CASSVSGSWSYEQYF.